A single sample gave rise to the 28 T cell receptor beta chains below, sequenced in a study of shared clonotypes between healthy human individuals. Profiling relied on immunoSEQ multiplex PCR, and the TCRdb table lists in-frame clones only, not all of them. In the table there are 2 million to 2.5 million clones, 93% of which are singletons. The sample was naive CD4+ T cells from PBMCs. Noted subset: CD45RA+ positively selected. Receptor source: a man aged 18 to 30 in good health. Some clones in this sample may be carry-over from other donors' samples.

The genes are TRBV28 and TRBJ1-4, with 9 bases fitting TRBD1. Per germline, CDR1 MDHEN and CDR2 SYDVKM. V was pared by 2 bases and J by 7 bases, with 8 bases of the junction left unmatched. The CDR3 consists of 16 residues. The DNA for the CDR3 is TGTGCCAGCAGTTTAGGAGGGACAGGGAGCAGTGAAAAACTGTTTTTT. Its protein product is CASSLGGTGSSEKLFF.

This clone was observed a single time. The V and J genes are TRBV9 and TRBJ2-1; possible D gene TRBD2, 5 bases. V was clipped by 0 bases and J by 0 bases, with 13 bases between them. In germline, CDR1 is SGDLS, CDR2 YYNGEE. The CDR3 loop spans 17 amino acids. The CDR3 loop reads CASSVGASLSSYNEQFF. In nucleotides, the CDR3 is TGTGCCAGCAGCGTAGGGGCTAGCCTGAGCTCCTACAATGAGCAGTTCTTC.

The V call is TRBV4-1, the J call TRBJ1-2, with TRBD1 as a possible D gene (5 bases). Germline-derived CDR1 and CDR2 are MGHRA and YSYEKL. CDR3 size: 15 residues. V shed 1 base and J shed 6 bases, with 15 bases lying between them. In DNA, the CDR3 is TGCGCCAGCAGCCAAGGTTGGGGGGTCAGGGATGGCTACACCTTC. Amino acids: CASSQGWGVRDGYTF.

The sample holds one count of this clone. The chain links TRBV29-1 to TRBJ2-7, with D uncertain. Trimming removed 4 bases at V and 5 bases at J, with 15 bases between. Germline V gene sequence: CDR1 SQVTM, CDR2 ANQGSEA. The CDR3 has 13 residues. Here the CDR3 reads CSVGPRSLHEQYF. The CDR3 nucleotides are TGCAGCGTTGGACCTAGATCACTCCACGAGCAGTACTTC.

The CDR3 sequence: CASSLGRVGGSYEQYF. DNA for the CDR3: TGTGCCAGCAGCTTAGGGCGGGTAGGCGGCTCCTACGAGCAGTACTTC. The V gene is TRBV7-8, the J gene TRBJ2-7, with a possible D match to TRBD2 (5 bases). This CDR3 is built from 16 residues. CDR1 and CDR2 (germline): SGHVS, FQNEAQ. The germline V and J ends were trimmed by 1 base and 0 bases, with 13 bases remaining between them.

The chain links TRBV4-3 to TRBJ2-1; TRBD2 aligns across 8 bases. This CDR3 has 14 residues. Trimming removed 6 bases from V and 10 bases from J; junction bases left unmatched: 11. Germline V CDR1 and CDR2: LGHNA, YSLEER. The CDR3 region has the DNA TGCGCCAGCAGACCAGAAGGGACTAGGGGCGAGCAGTTCTTC. Its translation: CASRPEGTRGEQFF.

This chain links TRBV15 with TRBJ1-4; no clear D. Trimming pared 5 bases from V and 5 bases from J, leaving 12 bases between. Germline lookup yields CDR1 LNHNV and CDR2 YYDKDF (reference sequence). The CDR3 has 14 residues. CDR3 region: CATSALRTNEKLFF. The CDR3 DNA sequence: TGTGCCACCAGCGCGCTGAGAACGAATGAAAAACTGTTTTTT.

The chain carries TRBV4-1 and TRBJ1-3; weak D call: TRBD1 (6 bases). Trimming took off 4 bases at V and 2 bases at J, with 21 bases between the two ends. This CDR3 is built from 18 residues. The germline V gene has CDR1 MGHRA and CDR2 YSYEKL. The CDR3 bases are TGCGCCAGCAGCCTCCAGGGGTTGGGGCTGGGGGCTGGAAACACCATATATTTT. Translated, it gives CASSLQGLGLGAGNTIYF.

Worth noting for this clone: Other nucleotide sequences from this sample produce the same CDR3. The chain has TRBV20-1 and TRBJ2-3; D unresolved. The CDR3 loop spans 11 amino acids. V shed 3 bases and J shed 6 bases, with 7 bases lying between them. CDR1 is DFQATT, CDR2 SNEGSKA, per germline (reference sequence). The CDR3 DNA sequence: TGCAGTGCTAGTTTCGGCGATACGCAGTATTTT. This encodes CSASFGDTQYF.

The V call is TRBV5-1, the J call TRBJ2-2, with D uncertain. The CDR3 spans 16 residues. In germline, CDR1 is SGHRS, CDR2 YFSETQ. V was pared by 1 base and J by 5 bases, with 15 bases between. The CDR3 region has the DNA TGCGCCAGCAGCTTGAGAGGCCTCTCCCAGACCGGGGAGCTGTTTTTT. It codes for CASSLRGLSQTGELFF.

CDR3 DNA: TGTGCCAGCAGCTTAGCAGCAATCTCCGGGGAGCTGTTTTTT. Its protein is CASSLAAISGELFF. This sequence joins TRBV7-2 and TRBJ2-2, with D unresolved. V was clipped by 0 bases and J by 6 bases, with 8 bases between them. The CDR3 is 14 amino acids. Germline V CDR1 and CDR2: SGHTA, FQGNSA.

Points on this clone: The junction departs from germline at one end; a sequencing error may be responsible. This chain joins TRBV19 and TRBJ2-2, with 10 bases lining up with TRBD1. The CDR3 spans 18 residues. CDR1 LNHDA and CDR2 SQIVND come from the germline V gene (reference sequence). The chain's CDR3 is CASSRQGARIRNAGELFF. CDR3 sequence (DNA): TGTGCCAGTAGTCGACAGGGGGCGCGCATTAGGAACGCCGGGGAGCTGTTTTTT.

This chain uses TRBV7-9 with TRBJ2-3; TRBD2 matches at 10 bases. The junction had 2 bases not matched to a gene; V was cut back by 1 base and J by 1 base. Germline V gene data show CDR1 as SEHNR and CDR2 as FQNEAQ (reference sequence). This CDR3 is 16 amino acids long. CDR3 sequence (DNA): TGTGCCAGCAGCTTAGAGGGGACTAGCGGCACAGATACGCAGTATTTT. It codes for CASSLEGTSGTDTQYF.

In its sample, this clone was seen once. The rearrangement joins TRBV5-1 to TRBJ2-2; 9 bases fit TRBD1. This CDR3 contains 15 residues. Germline CDR1 SGHRS, CDR2 YFSETQ. The junction had 4 bases not matched to a gene; V was cut back by 4 bases and J by 3 bases. The CDR3 DNA reads TGCGCCAGCAGCCACGACAGGGGGGACACCGGGGAGCTGTTTTTT. As protein: CASSHDRGDTGELFF.

The chain employs TRBV11-2 and TRBJ2-1; 7 bases agree with TRBD2. V shed 4 bases, J shed 8 bases, and the junction held 8 bases outside the gene matches. Germline CDR1 reads SGHAT; CDR2 reads FQNNGV. The CDR3 runs 14 residues. This CDR3 is CASSYGGKFHEQFF. The CDR3 nucleotides are TGTGCCAGCAGCTACGGGGGGAAGTTCCATGAGCAGTTCTTC.

This chain links TRBV2 with TRBJ2-3; perhaps TRBD1 as D (5 bases). Trimming pared 7 bases from V and 3 bases from J, leaving 8 bases between. Germline V gene sequence: CDR1 SNHLY, CDR2 FYNNEI. CDR3 length: 12 amino acids. The CDR3 reads CASKRGTDTQYF. Written as DNA, the CDR3 is TGTGCCAGCAAAAGGGGAACAGATACGCAGTATTTT.

The V and J genes are TRBV5-1 and TRBJ1-1; maybe TRBD1 (5 bases). V was cut by 1 base and J by 0 bases, with 10 bases left in between. The CDR3 contains 15 residues. Germline CDR1 is SGHRS and CDR2 is YFSETQ. CDR3 residues: CASSLTGRMNTEAFF. The CDR3 DNA reads as TGCGCCAGCAGCTTGACAGGCCGAATGAACACTGAAGCTTTCTTT.

This chain joins TRBV5-1 and TRBJ2-7; the match to TRBD1 covers 10 bases. This CDR3 has 15 amino acids. J lost 3 bases, V lost 2 bases, and 5 bases had no gene match. Germline V gene data show CDR1 as SGHRS and CDR2 as YFSETQ. Written as DNA, the CDR3 is TGCGCCAGCAGCTTACCGGACAGGGGGAGCTACGAGCAGTACTTC. This translates into CASSLPDRGSYEQYF.

The rearrangement joins TRBV7-8 to TRBJ1-2; tentatively, D is TRBD1 (6 bases). CDR3 size: 13 residues. Germline-derived CDR1 and CDR2 are SGHVS and FQNEAQ. V lost 4 bases and J 8 bases, leaving 14 bases between the germline ends. This CDR3 reads CASSSVDRKGYTF. The CDR3 region has the DNA TGTGCCAGCAGCTCAGTGGACAGAAAAGGCTACACCTTC.

V and J are TRBV6-5 and TRBJ2-2; 9 bases line up with TRBD2. The ends lost 4 bases at V and 8 bases at J; junction bases unmatched: 8. The CDR3 loop spans 15 amino acids. Per the germline V gene, CDR1 is MNHEY and CDR2 is SVGAGI. The CDR3 sequence: CASSSWREGAGELFF. CDR3 DNA: TGTGCCAGCAGTTCGTGGCGGGAGGGTGCGGGGGAGCTGTTTTTT.

The chain links TRBV6-5 to TRBJ1-5, with TRBD1 matching over 11 bases. The ends lost 4 bases at V and 4 bases at J; junction bases unmatched: 6. Germline CDR1 is MNHEY and CDR2 is SVGAGI. The CDR3 has 16 amino acids. The CDR3 loop reads CASSSGQGGVNQPQHF. The CDR3 DNA sequence: TGTGCCAGCAGTTCGGGACAGGGGGGGGTAAATCAGCCCCAGCATTTT.

The gene calls are TRBV28 and TRBJ2-1, with 8 bases identical to TRBD1. The germline V gene encodes CDR1 MDHEN and CDR2 SYDVKM. This CDR3 has 16 amino acids. After removal of 7 bases from V and 3 bases from J, the junction contained 11 bases not matched to a gene. The CDR3 loop is CASTQQGAVGYNEQFF. CDR3 coding DNA: TGTGCCAGCACACAGCAGGGGGCTGTGGGCTACAATGAGCAGTTCTTC.

The chain joins TRBV30 to TRBJ2-2, with 8 bases lining up with TRBD2. V shed 7 bases and J 2 bases; nucleotides not matched to a gene: 3. Germline V CDR1 and CDR2: GTSNPN, SVGIG (reference sequence). The CDR3 has 13 amino acids. CDR3 DNA: TGTGCCTCGCGGGAGGCCAACACCGGGGAGCTGTTTTTT. Protein product: CASREANTGELFF.

The V and J genes are TRBV7-3 and TRBJ2-2; no firm D call. CDR3 length: 13 residues. Germline V CDR1 and CDR2: SGHTA, FQGTGA. V shed 1 base and J shed 6 bases, with 6 bases lying between them. The CDR3 protein is CASSLNAPGELFF. CDR3 in DNA: TGTGCCAGCAGCTTAAATGCTCCCGGGGAGCTGTTTTTT. Filled out from reference TRBV7-3 and TRBJ2-2, the complete variable domain reads GAGVSQTPSNKVTEKGKYVELRCDPISGHTALYWYRQSLGQGPEFLIYFQGTGAADDSGLPNDRFFAVRPEGSVSTLKIQRTERGDSAVYLCASSLNAPGELFFGEGSRLTVL.

This clone came up once. The chain's CDR3 is CASSPTLAGAQPRTTDTQYF. DNA of the CDR3: TGCGCCAGCTCCCCCACTCTAGCGGGAGCCCAACCCCGGACCACAGATACGCAGTATTTT. The chain uses TRBV5-1 and TRBJ2-3; 10 positions agree with TRBD2. The CDR3 covers 20 residues. The J segment lost 2 bases and the V segment lost 7 bases, leaving 22 bases of the junction unmatched. Germline V CDR1 and CDR2: SGHRS, YFSETQ.

The genes are TRBV4-1 and TRBJ2-1; no clear D. CDR3 length: 12 residues. Trimming left V 2 bases short and J 9 bases short, with 8 bases between. Germline V CDR1 and CDR2: MGHRA, YSYEKL. CDR3 in DNA: TGCGCCAGCAGCCAAATGAATGCTGAGCAGTTCTTC. Its translation: CASSQMNAEQFF.

The chain joins TRBV6-5 to TRBJ2-2; D is undetermined. The germline V and J ends were trimmed by 6 bases and 4 bases, with 12 bases remaining between them. The CDR3 contains 14 residues. The germline V gene encodes CDR1 MNHEY and CDR2 SVGAGI. CDR3 amino acids: CASRPPKGTGELFF. The CDR3 coding sequence is TGTGCCAGCAGGCCCCCCAAAGGCACCGGGGAGCTGTTTTTT.

A single count supports this clone. The chain combines TRBV5-1 with TRBJ1-2, with 7 bases matching TRBD1. There are 14 residues in the CDR3. CDR1 and CDR2 from the germline V gene are SGHRS and YFSETQ. The V and J ends lost 5 bases and 3 bases, in that order; junction bases with no gene match: 7. The CDR3 sequence: CASSPEGAYYGYTF. The CDR3 DNA reads as TGCGCCAGCAGTCCCGAGGGGGCCTACTATGGCTACACCTTC.